A single sample is the source of the 30 T cell receptor beta chains below, sequenced in a study of blood T cell repertoires in COVID-19. Some clones are missing from TCRdb's copy, which holds only in-frame ones; the method was immunoSEQ multiplex PCR. The sample has roughly 250,000 clones, roughly 90% seen once. The sequencing input was PBMCs or T cells enriched from blood (not recorded which). All receptors derive from a woman under 40 with acute COVID-19.

The chain carries TRBV2 and TRBJ2-1, with 15 bases identical to TRBD2. Germline V lookup: CDR1 SNHLY, CDR2 FYNNEI. The J segment lost 9 bases and the V segment lost 7 bases, leaving 4 bases of the junction unmatched. The CDR3 is 14 residues long. The CDR3 region has the DNA TGTGCCAGCACGGGACTAGCGGGAGGAAGTGAGCAGTTCTTC. Amino acid sequence: CASTGLAGGSEQFF. Complete variable domain (other parts from reference TRBV2 and TRBJ2-1): EPEVTQTPSHQVTQMGQEVILRCVPISNHLYFYWYRQILGQKVEFLVSFYNNEISEKSEIFDDQFSVERPDGSNFTLKIRSTKLEDSAMYFCASTGLAGGSEQFFGPGTRLTVL.

This clone was observed a single time. The CDR3 DNA sequence: TGTGCCAGCGCCCCGGACAGATCCTATGGCTACACCTTC. As protein: CASAPDRSYGYTF. This chain joins TRBV5-6 and TRBJ1-2; the D gene is possibly TRBD1 (6 bases). Germline assignment: CDR1 SGHDT and CDR2 YYEEEE. The CDR3 extends over 13 amino acids. V dropped 7 bases and J dropped 4 bases, with 14 bases sitting between them.

This chain uses TRBV9 with TRBJ2-1; D may be TRBD2 (6 bases). CDR1 and CDR2 (germline): SGDLS, YYNGEE. CDR3 size: 13 residues. Trimming stripped 4 bases from V and 9 bases from J, with 14 bases between. The CDR3 is CASSLSAEGEQFF. CDR3 coding DNA: TGTGCCAGCAGCCTTAGCGCGGAGGGTGAGCAGTTCTTC.

This clone has just one count. This sequence joins TRBV5-8 and TRBJ1-5; D might be TRBD1 (6 bases). CDR1 is SGHTS and CDR2 is YDEGEE in the germline V gene. The CDR3 is 14 amino acids. V was shortened by 6 bases and J by 7 bases, with 17 bases between the two germline ends. The chain's CDR3 is CASNLRTGHQPQHF. The CDR3 nucleotides read TGTGCCAGCAACCTACGAACAGGGCACCAGCCCCAGCATTTT.

The genes are TRBV3-1 (or the pseudogene TRBV3-2) and TRBJ2-5, with D maybe TRBD1 (5 bases). The germline CDR1 and CDR2 sequences are LGHDT and YNNKEL (reference sequence). This CDR3 region has 16 residues. Trimming removed 4 bases from V and 3 bases from J, with 18 bases in between. The CDR3 DNA reads TGTGCCAGCAGCCCCAGCCTTGGGGCACAGGAAGAGACCCAGTACTTC. Translated, it gives CASSPSLGAQEETQYF.

The chain uses TRBV3-1 (or the pseudogene TRBV3-2) and TRBJ1-4, with 7 positions matching TRBD1. Per germline, CDR1 LGHDT and CDR2 YNNKEL (reference sequence). CDR3 size: 18 residues. V lost 2 bases to trimming and J lost 0 bases; unmatched junction nucleotides: 9. CDR3 region: CASSQFVLTGTTNEKLFF. CDR3 DNA: TGTGCCAGCAGCCAATTTGTGCTGACAGGGACAACTAATGAAAAACTGTTTTTT.

The chain employs TRBV20-1 and TRBJ2-1; D unresolved. The CDR3 covers 17 residues. Germline V gene sequence: CDR1 DFQATT, CDR2 SNEGSKA (reference sequence). Deletions cut 3 bases from V and 7 bases from J, with 25 bases between. The CDR3 region is CSASVAATGLLRNEQFF. In DNA form, the CDR3 reads TGCAGTGCTAGTGTAGCCGCCACGGGTTTACTCCGTAATGAGCAGTTCTTC.

The chain is built from TRBV7-9 and TRBJ2-3; TRBD1 matches 9 bases. V was clipped by 5 bases and J by 6 bases; unmatched bases: 6. Per the germline V gene, CDR1 is SEHNR and CDR2 is FQNEAQ (reference sequence). The CDR3 extends over 14 amino acids. CDR3 DNA sequence: TGTGCCAGCAGCCTTGGGACAGGGTTGGATACGCAGTATTTT. It translates to CASSLGTGLDTQYF.

V usage is TRBV28 and J usage is TRBJ1-3; 11 bases match TRBD1. Trimming removed 3 bases from V and 0 bases from J; junction bases left unmatched: 7. The CDR3 totals 18 residues. The germline gives CDR1 MDHEN, CDR2 SYDVKM. The CDR3 bases are TGTGCCAGCAGTTTTGCCGGGACAGGGGGGAGCTCTGGAAACACCATATATTTT. This sequence encodes CASSFAGTGGSSGNTIYF.

This rearrangement joins TRBV6-2 or TRBV6-3 to TRBJ2-3, with TRBD2 as a possible D gene (5 bases). The V end was cut by 2 bases, the J end by 2 bases, with 17 bases between. This CDR3 region has 17 residues. CDR1 and CDR2 (germline): MNHEY, SVGEGT. CDR3 sequence reads: CASSYIPFGGTTDTQYF. The CDR3 DNA follows: TGTGCCAGCAGTTACATCCCCTTTGGAGGAACCACAGATACGCAGTATTTT.

J is TRBJ2-2 and V is TRBV6-2 or TRBV6-3; 13 bases agree with TRBD2. The junction had 3 bases not matched to a gene; V was cut back by 2 bases and J by 0 bases. The CDR3 is made up of 18 amino acids. Germline-derived CDR1 and CDR2 are MNHEY and SVGEGT. In DNA, the CDR3 is TGTGCCAGCAGTTACACGACTAGCGGGGGGACGAACACCGGGGAGCTGTTTTTT. Its translation is CASSYTTSGGTNTGELFF.

The chain joins TRBV9 to TRBJ1-5; no clear D gene. The CDR3 consists of 15 residues. The V gene lost 3 bases and the J gene lost 0 bases, with 10 bases spanning the gap. Germline values: CDR1 SGDLS, CDR2 YYNGEE. CDR3 sequence reads: CASSATAYSNQPQHF. As DNA, the CDR3 is TGTGCCAGCAGCGCAACAGCATATAGCAATCAGCCCCAGCATTTT.

V is TRBV7-8 and J is TRBJ1-6; D gene unclear. Per germline, CDR1 SGHVS and CDR2 FQNEAQ. Trimming removed 5 bases at V and 6 bases at J, with 14 bases between. The CDR3 totals 15 residues. The CDR3 coding sequence is TGTGCCAGCAGCCCACCCGGGGTACGTAATTCACCCCTCCACTTT. Translated: CASSPPGVRNSPLHF.

The chain is built from TRBV3-1 (or the pseudogene TRBV3-2) and TRBJ2-7; 13 nucleotides align to TRBD2. This CDR3 has 18 amino acids. From germline, CDR1 is LGHDT and CDR2 YNNKEL (reference sequence). The junction had 5 bases not matched to a gene; V was cut back by 0 bases and J by 0 bases. The CDR3 sequence: CASSQDGLAGVLSYEQYF. The CDR3 region has the DNA TGTGCCAGCAGCCAAGATGGACTAGCGGGGGTCCTCTCCTACGAGCAGTACTTC.

This clone was picked up a small number of times. This sequence joins TRBV7-9 and TRBJ1-2, with D possibly matching TRBD1 (5 bases). V was cut by 2 bases and J by 6 bases, with 10 bases left in between. Germline CDR1 reads SEHNR; CDR2 reads FQNEAQ (reference sequence). The CDR3 consists of 13 residues. The CDR3 reads CASSLREQDGYTF. The CDR3 bases are TGTGCCAGCAGCTTAAGGGAACAGGATGGCTACACCTTC.

The chain recombines TRBV29-1 with TRBJ2-1; TRBD2 matches 13 bases. CDR1 SQVTM and CDR2 ANQGSEA come from the germline V gene. V was clipped by 8 bases and J by 8 bases; unmatched bases: 12. CDR3 length: 15 amino acids. The CDR3 sequence: CSLIRGLAGSDEQFF. The CDR3 DNA follows: TGCAGCCTAATCAGGGGACTAGCGGGATCCGATGAGCAGTTCTTC.

The chain joins TRBV7-4 to TRBJ2-1; TRBD2 might be the D (6 bases). V dropped 3 bases and J dropped 9 bases, with 24 bases sitting between them. The germline V gene encodes CDR1 SGHVT and CDR2 SQSDAQ. CDR3 length equals 17 residues. The CDR3 reads CASSFRASGPKPVEQFF. In DNA form, the CDR3 reads TGTGCCAGCAGCTTTAGGGCAAGCGGGCCCAAACCAGTTGAGCAGTTCTTC.

This clone has just one count. This chain joins TRBV5-6 and TRBJ2-3; D uncertain. Germline assignment: CDR1 SGHDT and CDR2 YYEEEE. Trimming stripped 6 bases from V and 1 base from J, with 12 bases between. The CDR3 sequence is 14 residues long. This chain's CDR3 is CASNSPYRTDTQYF. The CDR3 bases are TGTGCCAGCAACTCCCCTTATCGCACAGATACGCAGTATTTT.

This clone was seen a handful of times. This chain links TRBV28 with TRBJ2-1; TRBD2 agrees at 14 bases. V shed 3 bases and J 5 bases; nucleotides not matched to a gene: 6. Germline V gene sequence: CDR1 MDHEN, CDR2 SYDVKM. The CDR3 is 17 amino acids. In DNA, the CDR3 is TGTGCCAGCAGTTTGGGGACTAGCGGGAGTCGGAACAATGAGCAGTTCTTC. It is translated as CASSLGTSGSRNNEQFF.

The chain carries TRBV10-3 and TRBJ2-7; a possible D gene is TRBD1 (5 bases). Germline V gene lookup returns CDR1 ENHRY and CDR2 SYGVKD. Trimming removed 2 bases from V and 3 bases from J, with 17 bases in between. The length of the CDR3 is 16 residues. CDR3: CAISEPYADKSYEQYF. The CDR3 region has the DNA TGTGCCATCAGTGAGCCGTACGCGGACAAAAGCTACGAGCAGTACTTC.

The chain is built from TRBV9 and TRBJ2-7; 9 nucleotides line up with TRBD1. V dropped 3 bases and J dropped 5; count of bases not matched to a gene: 6. The CDR3 consists of 14 residues. Germline lookup yields CDR1 SGDLS and CDR2 YYNGEE. The CDR3 region has the DNA TGTGCCAGCAGCGCCGAGGGACAGGGAAACGAGCAGTACTTC. It encodes CASSAEGQGNEQYF.

This clone was recorded a few times. The CDR3 DNA reads TGTGCCAGCAGGATGGGACAGGGGGCGTCCTACGAGCAGTACTTC. This sequence encodes CASRMGQGASYEQYF. The chain has TRBV27 and TRBJ2-7, with 12 bases identical to TRBD1. Trimming cost V 6 bases and J 1 base; bases outside gene matches: 4. The CDR3 has 15 residues. Looked up from germline, CDR1 is MNHEY and CDR2 is SMNVEV (reference sequence).

This clone appeared once. The chain couples TRBV6-2 or TRBV6-3 to TRBJ1-3; D unresolved. Germline V gene sequence: CDR1 MNHEY, CDR2 SVGEGT. Trimming took off 6 bases at V and 0 bases at J, with 9 bases between the two ends. This CDR3 comprises 14 residues. CDR3 nucleotide sequence: TGTGCCAGCAGCGAACAGTTCTCTGGAAACACCATATATTTT. This encodes CASSEQFSGNTIYF.

Written as DNA, the CDR3 is TGTGCCAGCTCCGGTTTGGACAGGGGGATGAACACTGAAGCTTTCTTT. Its protein product is CASSGLDRGMNTEAFF. The V gene is TRBV28, the J gene TRBJ1-1, with 10 bases matching TRBD1. The CDR3 spans 16 residues. Per germline, CDR1 MDHEN and CDR2 SYDVKM. V shed 8 bases, J shed 0 bases, and the junction held 9 bases outside the gene matches.

This chain connects TRBV7-2 to TRBJ1-6, with 12 nucleotides matching TRBD1. The V gene's germline CDR1 is SGHTA and CDR2 FQGNSA. The V segment lost 5 bases and the J segment 10 bases; nucleotides outside the gene matches: 9. The CDR3 spans 16 residues. CDR3 in DNA: TGTGCCAGCAGCGGGGGACAGGGGGCATCCTCGTCACCCCTCCACTTT. Its translation: CASSGGQGASSSPLHF.

The chain recombines TRBV9 with TRBJ2-3; D unclear. The CDR3 spans 15 residues. The V gene's germline CDR1 is SGDLS and CDR2 YYNGEE. Between the trimmed V and J ends, which lost 2 bases and 1 base, there was a span of 11 bases. The CDR3 nucleotides are TGTGCCAGCAGCGTCCGGAGTGCGGGCACAGATACGCAGTATTTT. Amino acids: CASSVRSAGTDTQYF.

The CDR3 sequence is CATSRDSGGAGEQYF. The CDR3 bases are TGTGCCACCAGCAGAGATAGCGGGGGGGCGGGAGAGCAGTACTTC. The genes are TRBV15 and TRBJ2-7; 11 positions agree with TRBD2. CDR3 length equals 15 residues. V was clipped by 0 bases and J by 7 bases; unmatched bases: 5. Germline CDR1 and CDR2: LNHNV and YYDKDF (reference sequence).

V usage is TRBV11-2 and J usage is TRBJ2-3, with 8 bases identical to TRBD1. Trimming took 1 base from V and 2 from J; bases not matched to a gene: 5. CDR1 and CDR2 from the germline V gene are SGHAT and FQNNGV. This CDR3 comprises 16 residues. The chain's CDR3 is CASSLGGDRPTDTQYF. In DNA, the CDR3 is TGTGCCAGCAGCTTAGGCGGGGACAGGCCCACAGATACGCAGTATTTT. The full variable domain, completed using reference TRBV11-2 and TRBJ2-3, is EAGVAQSPRYKIIEKRQSVAFWCNPISGHATLYWYQQILGQGPKLLIQFQNNGVVDDSQLPKDRFSAERLKGVDSTLKIQPAKLEDSAVYLCASSLGGDRPTDTQYFGPGTRLTVL.

This clone was picked up one time. This sequence joins TRBV5-4 and TRBJ1-6, with 10 bases matching TRBD1. CDR3 length: 17 residues. The ends lost 4 bases at V and 7 bases at J; junction bases unmatched: 11. Germline assignment: CDR1 SGHNT and CDR2 YYREEE (reference sequence). The CDR3 loop reads CASSPGGQGPTNSPLHF. The DNA of the CDR3 is TGTGCCAGCAGCCCGGGGGGACAGGGGCCGACAAATTCACCCCTCCACTTT.

The chain links TRBV7-3 to TRBJ1-1; TRBD1 matches at 10 bases. The junction had 7 bases not matched to a gene; V was cut back by 5 bases and J by 1 base. Germline V CDR1 and CDR2: SGHTA, FQGTGA. The CDR3 extends over 16 amino acids. CDR3 residues: CASSMTGGVRNTEAFF. CDR3 DNA sequence: TGTGCCAGCAGCATGACAGGGGGCGTTAGGAACACTGAAGCTTTCTTT.